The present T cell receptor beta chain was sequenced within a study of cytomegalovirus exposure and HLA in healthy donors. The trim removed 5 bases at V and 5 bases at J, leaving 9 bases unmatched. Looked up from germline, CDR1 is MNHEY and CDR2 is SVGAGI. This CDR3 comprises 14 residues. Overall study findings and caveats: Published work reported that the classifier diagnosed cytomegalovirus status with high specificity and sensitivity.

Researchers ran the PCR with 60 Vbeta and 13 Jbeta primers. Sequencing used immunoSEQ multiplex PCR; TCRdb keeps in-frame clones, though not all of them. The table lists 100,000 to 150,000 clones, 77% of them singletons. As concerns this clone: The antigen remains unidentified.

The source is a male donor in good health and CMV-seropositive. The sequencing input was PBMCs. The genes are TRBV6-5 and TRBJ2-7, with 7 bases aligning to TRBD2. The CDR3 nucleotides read TGTGCCAGCAGTCCCGGGGGGACGCACCACGAGCAGTACTTC. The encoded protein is CASSPGGTHHEQYF.